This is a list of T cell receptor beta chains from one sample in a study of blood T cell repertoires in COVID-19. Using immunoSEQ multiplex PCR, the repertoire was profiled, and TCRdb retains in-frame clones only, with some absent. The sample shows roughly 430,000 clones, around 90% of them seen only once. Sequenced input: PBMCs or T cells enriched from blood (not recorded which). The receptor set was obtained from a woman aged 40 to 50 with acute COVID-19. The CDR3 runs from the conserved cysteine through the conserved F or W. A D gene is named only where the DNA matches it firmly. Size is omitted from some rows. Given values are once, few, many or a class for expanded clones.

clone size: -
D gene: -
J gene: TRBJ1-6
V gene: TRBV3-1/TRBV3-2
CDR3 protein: CASSQGQGTSYNSPLHF
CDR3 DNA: TGTGCCAGCAGCCAAGGGCAGGGGACCTCCTATAATTCACCCCTCCACTTT

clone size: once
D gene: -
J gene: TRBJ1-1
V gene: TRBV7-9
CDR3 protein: CASSPHENTEAFF
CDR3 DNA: TGTGCCAGCAGCCCACACGAGAACACTGAAGCTTTCTTT

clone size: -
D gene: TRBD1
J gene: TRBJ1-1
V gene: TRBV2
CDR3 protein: CASSATTGRLRTEAFF
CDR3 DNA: TGTGCCAGCAGTGCCACGACAGGGAGGCTGCGGACTGAAGCTTTCTTT

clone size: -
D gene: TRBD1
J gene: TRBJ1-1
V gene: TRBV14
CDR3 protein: CASSQGNSWRGLSEAFF
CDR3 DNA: TGTGCCAGCAGCCAAGGAAATTCTTGGAGGGGGCTTAGCGAAGCTTTCTTT

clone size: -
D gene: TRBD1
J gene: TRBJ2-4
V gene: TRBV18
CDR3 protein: CASSPLGQGAAKNIQYF
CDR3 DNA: TGTGCCAGCTCACCACTCGGGCAGGGGGCAGCCAAAAACATTCAGTACTTC

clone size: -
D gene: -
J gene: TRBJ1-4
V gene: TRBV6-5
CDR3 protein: CASSRSGEKLFF
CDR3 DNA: TGTGCCAGCAGCCGGTCAGGTGAAAAACTGTTTTTT

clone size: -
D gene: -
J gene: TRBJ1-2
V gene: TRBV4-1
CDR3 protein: CASSQEQGPLVESYGYTF
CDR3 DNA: TGCGCCAGCAGCCAAGAACAGGGACCGCTTGTAGAATCCTATGGCTACACCTTC

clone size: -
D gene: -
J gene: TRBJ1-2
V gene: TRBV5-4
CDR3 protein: CASSPGVGYGYTF
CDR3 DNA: TGTGCCAGCAGCCCAGGGGTAGGCTATGGCTACACCTTC

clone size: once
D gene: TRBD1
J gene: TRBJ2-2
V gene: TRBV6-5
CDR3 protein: CASRPAGTEIGELFF
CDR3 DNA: TGTGCCAGCAGACCCGCCGGGACAGAAATCGGGGAGCTGTTTTTT

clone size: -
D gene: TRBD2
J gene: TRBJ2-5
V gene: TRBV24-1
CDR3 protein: CATSDISREARETQYF
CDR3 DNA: TGTGCCACCAGTGACATCAGCCGGGAGGCGAGAGAGACCCAGTACTTC

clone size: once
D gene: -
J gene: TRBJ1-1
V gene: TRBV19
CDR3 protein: CASSIPGLNTEAFF
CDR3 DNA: TGTGCCAGTAGTATCCCAGGTCTGAACACTGAAGCTTTCTTT

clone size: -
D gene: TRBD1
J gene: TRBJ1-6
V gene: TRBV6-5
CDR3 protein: CASSLGQEGSPLHF
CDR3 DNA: TGTGCCAGCAGTCTCGGACAGGAGGGTTCACCCCTCCACTTT

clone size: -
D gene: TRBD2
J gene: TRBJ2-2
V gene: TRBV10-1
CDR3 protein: CASRVAGNTGELFF
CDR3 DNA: TGCGCCAGCAGAGTAGCGGGGAACACCGGGGAGCTGTTTTTT

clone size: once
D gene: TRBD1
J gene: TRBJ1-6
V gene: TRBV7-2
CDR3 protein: CASSPRQGLNSPLHF
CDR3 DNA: TGTGCCAGCAGCCCTAGACAGGGGCTGAATTCACCCCTCCACTTT

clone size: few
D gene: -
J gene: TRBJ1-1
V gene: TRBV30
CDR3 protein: CALDRMNTEAFF
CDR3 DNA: TGTGCCTTGGACAGAATGAACACTGAAGCTTTCTTT

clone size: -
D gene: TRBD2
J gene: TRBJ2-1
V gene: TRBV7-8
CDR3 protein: CASSKAGTSYNEQFF
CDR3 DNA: TGTGCCAGCAGCAAAGCGGGGACCTCCTACAATGAGCAGTTCTTC

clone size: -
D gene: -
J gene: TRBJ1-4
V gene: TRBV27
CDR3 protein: CASSLSAGGKLFF
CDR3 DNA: TGTGCCAGCAGTTTATCGGCGGGGGGAAAACTGTTTTTT

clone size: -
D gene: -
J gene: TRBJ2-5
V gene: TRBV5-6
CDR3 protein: CASSLELIETQYF
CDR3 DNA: TGTGCCAGCAGCTTGGAACTAATAGAGACCCAGTACTTC

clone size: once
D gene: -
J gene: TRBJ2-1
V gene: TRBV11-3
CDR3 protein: CASSLDTGEQFF
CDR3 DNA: TGTGCCAGCAGCTTAGATACCGGTGAGCAGTTCTTC

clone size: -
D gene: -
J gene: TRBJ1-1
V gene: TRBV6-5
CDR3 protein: CASSYGGAEAFF
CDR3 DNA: TGTGCCAGCAGTTACGGGGGGGCTGAAGCTTTCTTT

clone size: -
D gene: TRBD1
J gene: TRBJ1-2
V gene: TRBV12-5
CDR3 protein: CASASRDSAPNYGYTF
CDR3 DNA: TGTGCTAGTGCGTCCCGGGACAGTGCACCTAACTATGGCTACACCTTC

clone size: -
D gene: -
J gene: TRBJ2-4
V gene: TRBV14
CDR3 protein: CASSHGGAVLERAKNIQYF
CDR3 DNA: TGTGCCAGCAGCCATGGAGGGGCTGTGTTAGAAAGGGCCAAAAACATTCAGTACTTC

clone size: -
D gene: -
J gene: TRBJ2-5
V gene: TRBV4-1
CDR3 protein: CASSQDGGGTRWETQYF
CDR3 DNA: TGCGCCAGCAGCCAAGATGGTGGAGGTACTAGGTGGGAGACCCAGTACTTC

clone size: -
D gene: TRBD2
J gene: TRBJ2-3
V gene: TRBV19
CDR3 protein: CASRPGRGGGMTDTQYF
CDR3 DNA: TGTGCCAGTAGACCCGGAAGGGGCGGGGGGATGACAGATACGCAGTATTTT

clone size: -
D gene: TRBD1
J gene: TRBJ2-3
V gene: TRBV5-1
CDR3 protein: CASSLGQGGTDTQYF
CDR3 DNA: TGCGCCAGCAGCTTGGGTCAGGGGGGCACAGATACGCAGTATTTT

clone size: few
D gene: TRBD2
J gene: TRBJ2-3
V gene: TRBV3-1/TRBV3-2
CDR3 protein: CASSPGLAGYTDTQYF
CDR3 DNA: TGTGCCAGCAGCCCTGGACTAGCGGGGTACACAGATACGCAGTATTTT

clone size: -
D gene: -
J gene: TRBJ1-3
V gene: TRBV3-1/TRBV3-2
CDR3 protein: CASSVRGGNTIYF
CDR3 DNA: TGTGCCAGCAGTGTCCGCGGTGGAAACACCATATATTTT

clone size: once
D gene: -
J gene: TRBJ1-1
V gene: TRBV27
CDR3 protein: CASSQTLLNTEAFF
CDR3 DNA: TGTGCCAGCAGTCAGACACTGTTGAACACTGAAGCTTTCTTT